What follows describes a single TCR beta chain. The germline V gene encodes CDR1 SGHAT and CDR2 FQNNGV. The CDR3 spans 15 residues. With 3 bases removed from V and 8 bases from J, the gap between germline ends came to 17 bases. Enrollment of patients from Seattle took place during active infection, with longitudinal follow-up. Assay: immunoSEQ multiplex PCR; the TCRdb copy retains only in-frame clones and omits some. This sample has about 430,000 clones, with 80% to 90% found just once. The record originates from a study of blood T cell repertoires in COVID-19. Study-wide background: Collection of acute and convalescent COVID-19 samples took place in the United States, Italy and Spain. Sources were T cells, B-cell-depleted T cells, or PBMCs; the material itself was cDNA or gDNA.

The sequencing sample was made of peripheral blood. The chain employs TRBV11-2 and TRBJ2-1, with D perhaps TRBD1 (6 bases). The TCR originated in a man aged 18 to 35 with COVID-19, enrolled during active disease. The CDR3 here is CASSLRGRLFDEQFF. The CDR3 region has the DNA TGTGCCAGCAGCTTGAGGGGGAGATTGTTCGATGAGCAGTTCTTC.